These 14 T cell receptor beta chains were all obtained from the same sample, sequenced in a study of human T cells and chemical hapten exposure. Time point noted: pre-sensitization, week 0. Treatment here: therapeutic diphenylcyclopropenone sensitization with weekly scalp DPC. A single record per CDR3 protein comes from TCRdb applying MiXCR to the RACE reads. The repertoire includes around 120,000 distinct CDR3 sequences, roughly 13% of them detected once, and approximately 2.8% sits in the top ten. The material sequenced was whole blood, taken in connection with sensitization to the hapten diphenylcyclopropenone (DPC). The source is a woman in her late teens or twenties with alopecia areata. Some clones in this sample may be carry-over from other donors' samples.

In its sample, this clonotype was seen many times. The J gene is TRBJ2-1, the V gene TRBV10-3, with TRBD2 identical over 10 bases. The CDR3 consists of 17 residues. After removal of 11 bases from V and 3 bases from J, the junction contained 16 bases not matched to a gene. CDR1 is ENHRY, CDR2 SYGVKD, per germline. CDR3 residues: CAAMASGGALDYNEQFF. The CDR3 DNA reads TGTGCCGCCATGGCCAGCGGGGGGGCCCTGGACTACAATGAGCAGTTCTTC.

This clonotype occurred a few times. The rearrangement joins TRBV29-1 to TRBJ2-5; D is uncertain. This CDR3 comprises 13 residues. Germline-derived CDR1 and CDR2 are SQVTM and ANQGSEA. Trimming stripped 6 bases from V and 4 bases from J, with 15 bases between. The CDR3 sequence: CSVRASEAETQYF. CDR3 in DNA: TGCAGCGTCCGGGCCTCAGAGGCAGAGACCCAGTACTTC.

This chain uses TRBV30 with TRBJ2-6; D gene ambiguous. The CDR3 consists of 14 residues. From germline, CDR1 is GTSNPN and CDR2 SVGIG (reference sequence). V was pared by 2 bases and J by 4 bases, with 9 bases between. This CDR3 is CAWSFGSGANVLTF. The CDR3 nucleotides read TGTGCCTGGAGTTTCGGGTCAGGGGCCAACGTCCTGACTTTC.

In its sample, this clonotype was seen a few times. The CDR3 region is CASSFGGSGQPQHF. The CDR3 coding sequence is TGTGCCAGCAGTTTCGGAGGGTCAGGGCAGCCCCAGCATTTT. The chain carries TRBV12-3 or TRBV12-4 and TRBJ1-5, with D perhaps matching TRBD1 (5 bases). There are 14 residues in the CDR3. Trimming cost V 3 bases and J 7 bases, with 13 bases left between them.

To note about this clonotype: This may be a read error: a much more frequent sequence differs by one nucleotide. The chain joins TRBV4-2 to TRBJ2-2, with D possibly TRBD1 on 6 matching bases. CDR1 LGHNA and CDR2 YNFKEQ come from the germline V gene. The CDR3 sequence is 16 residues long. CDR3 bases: TGTGCCAGCAGCCCGCTTCCACCCGGGACAACCGGGGAGCTGATTTTT. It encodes CASSPLPPGTTGELIF.

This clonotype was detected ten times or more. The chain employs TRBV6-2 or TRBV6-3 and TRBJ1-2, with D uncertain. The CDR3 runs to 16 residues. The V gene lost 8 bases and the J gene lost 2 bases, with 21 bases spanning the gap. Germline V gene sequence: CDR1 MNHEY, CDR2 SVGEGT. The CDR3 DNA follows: TGTGCCAGCGGAAGACGAGGGCAGGCGGGGAACTATGGCTACACCTTC. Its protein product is CASGRRGQAGNYGYTF.

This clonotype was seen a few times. CDR3 nucleotide sequence: TGTGCCAGCAGCCCAGAGACAGGCTCGGGCTACACCTTC. Translated: CASSPETGSGYTF. This sequence joins TRBV9 and TRBJ1-2, with D maybe TRBD1 (6 bases). The germline V gene has CDR1 SGDLS and CDR2 YYNGEE. Trimming pared 4 bases from V and 8 bases from J, leaving 15 bases between. The CDR3 is 13 amino acids.

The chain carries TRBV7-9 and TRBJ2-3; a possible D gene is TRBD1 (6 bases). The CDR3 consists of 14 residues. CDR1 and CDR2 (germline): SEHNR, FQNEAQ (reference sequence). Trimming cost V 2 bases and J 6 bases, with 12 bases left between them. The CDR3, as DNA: TGTGCCAGCAGCTTAATGGGGGCCGGGGATACGCAGTATTTT. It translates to CASSLMGAGDTQYF.

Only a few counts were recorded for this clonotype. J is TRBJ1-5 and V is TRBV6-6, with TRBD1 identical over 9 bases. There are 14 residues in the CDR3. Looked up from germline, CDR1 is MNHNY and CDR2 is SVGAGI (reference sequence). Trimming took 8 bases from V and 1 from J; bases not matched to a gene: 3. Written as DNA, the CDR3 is TGTGCCAGCTATGACAGGGGGAGCAATCAGCCCCAGCATTTT. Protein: CASYDRGSNQPQHF.

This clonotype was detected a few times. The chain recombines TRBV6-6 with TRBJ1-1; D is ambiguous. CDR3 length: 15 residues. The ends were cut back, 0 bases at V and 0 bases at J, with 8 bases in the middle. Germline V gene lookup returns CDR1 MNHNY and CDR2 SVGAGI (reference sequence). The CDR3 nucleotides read TGTGCCAGCAGTTACTCTAGGGCCATGAACACTGAAGCTTTCTTT. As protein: CASSYSRAMNTEAFF.

CDR3 DNA sequence: TGTGCCAGTTCCGGACCGGACTATAATTCACCCCTCCACTTT. Translation: CASSGPDYNSPLHF. The genes are TRBV5-4 and TRBJ1-6; D call uncertain. V was clipped by 8 bases and J by 3 bases, with 12 bases between them. Looked up from germline, CDR1 is SGHNT and CDR2 is YYREEE (reference sequence). There are 14 residues in the CDR3.

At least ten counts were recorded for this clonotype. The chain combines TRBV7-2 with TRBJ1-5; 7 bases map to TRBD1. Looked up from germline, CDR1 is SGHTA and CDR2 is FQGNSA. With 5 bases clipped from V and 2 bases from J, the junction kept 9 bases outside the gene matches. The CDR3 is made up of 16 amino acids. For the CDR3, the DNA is TGTGCCAGCAGCGCCCAAGGTGGACAGGGCAATCAGCCCCAGCATTTT. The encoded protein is CASSAQGGQGNQPQHF.

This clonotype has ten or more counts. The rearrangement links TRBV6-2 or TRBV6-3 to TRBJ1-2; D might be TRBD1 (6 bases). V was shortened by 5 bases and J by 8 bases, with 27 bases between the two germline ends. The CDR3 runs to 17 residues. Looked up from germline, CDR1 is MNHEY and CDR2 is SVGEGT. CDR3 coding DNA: TGTGCCAGCAGTCCCCCCTTATTTAACAGGGAATCTGGCGGCTACACCTTC. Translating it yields CASSPPLFNRESGGYTF.

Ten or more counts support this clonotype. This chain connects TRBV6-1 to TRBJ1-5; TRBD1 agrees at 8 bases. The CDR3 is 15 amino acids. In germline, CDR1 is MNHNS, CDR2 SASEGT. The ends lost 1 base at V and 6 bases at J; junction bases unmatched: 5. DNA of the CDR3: TGTGCCAGCAGTGAAGGGACAGGGAGGAGTCAGCCCCAGCATTTT. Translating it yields CASSEGTGRSQPQHF.